One and the same sample provided the 24 T cell receptor beta chains below, sequenced in a study of T cell responses to AZD1222 COVID-19 vaccine. Assay used: immunoSEQ multiplex PCR; TCRdb lists only in-frame clones, some missing. The top ten clones hold 7.2% of a sample with 120,000 or so clones, about nine tenths of them seen once. The specimen comprised peripheral blood, sampled on day 0 of AZD1222 vaccination. Every receptor here comes from an adult in good health.

The J gene is TRBJ2-2, the V gene TRBV28; 8 bases map to TRBD1. Germline CDR1 is MDHEN and CDR2 is SYDVKM. J gave up 12 bases and V 5 bases, and 5 bases lay outside the gene matches. There are 12 residues in the CDR3. The CDR3 loop is CASSGQGGQLFF. CDR3 sequence (DNA): TGTGCCAGCAGTGGACAGGGCGGTCAGCTGTTTTTT.

This sequence joins TRBV7-2 and TRBJ2-7; maybe TRBD1 (5 bases). The CDR3 loop spans 13 amino acids. Trimming took off 2 bases at V and 6 bases at J, with 11 bases between the two ends. CDR1 SGHTA and CDR2 FQGNSA come from the germline V gene. CDR3: CASSLNRFAEQYF. For the CDR3, the DNA is TGTGCCAGCAGCTTAAACAGGTTCGCCGAGCAGTACTTC.

This sequence joins TRBV11-3 and TRBJ1-5, with D perhaps matching TRBD1 (5 bases). V was shortened by 1 base and J by 7 bases, with 11 bases between the two germline ends. This CDR3 is 14 amino acids long. Germline CDR1 and CDR2: SGHNT and YENEEA. CDR3 nucleotides: TGTGCCAGCAGCTTAGGGGGGGAGGGCCAGCCCCAGCATTTT. Its protein is CASSLGGEGQPQHF. The whole variable domain, remainder taken from reference TRBV11-3 and TRBJ1-5, is EAGVVQSPRYKIIEKKQPVAFWCNPISGHNTLYWYLQNLGQGPELLIRYENEEAVDDSQLPKDRFSAERLKGVDSTLKIQPAELGDSAVYLCASSLGGEGQPQHFGDGTRLSIL.

The CDR3 region is CASSLGTSGRHEQFF. DNA of the CDR3: TGTGCCAGCAGCCTCGGGACTAGCGGGAGACATGAGCAGTTCTTC. This chain uses TRBV28 with TRBJ2-1, with 14 nucleotides matching TRBD2. Germline CDR1 and CDR2: MDHEN and SYDVKM. V lost 6 bases to trimming and J lost 8 bases; unmatched junction nucleotides: 6. CDR3 length equals 15 residues. The complete variable domain, with remaining parts taken from reference TRBV28 and TRBJ2-1, reads DVKVTQSSRYLVKRTGEKVFLECVQDMDHENMFWYRQDPGLGLRLIYFSYDVKMKEKGDIPEGYSVSREKKERFSLILESASTNQTSMYLCASSLGTSGRHEQFFGPGTRLTVL.

The CDR3 here is CASGKTAPVDTQYF. As DNA, the CDR3 is TGTGCCAGCGGGAAGACAGCCCCCGTGGATACGCAGTATTTT. The gene calls are TRBV6-5 and TRBJ2-3; TRBD1 might be the D (5 bases). The CDR3 sequence is 14 residues long. The germline V gene has CDR1 MNHEY and CDR2 SVGAGI. Trimming removed 8 bases at V and 6 bases at J, with 18 bases between.

The rearrangement uses TRBV4-1 and TRBJ2-1; 11 positions agree with TRBD2. Trimming at V came to 5 bases and at J to 5 bases, leaving 20 bases not matched to a gene. The CDR3 spans 20 residues. Germline loops: CDR1 MGHRA, CDR2 YSYEKL. DNA of the CDR3: TGCGCCAGCAGCGGCCCCACTAGCGGGAGTTTTTTAGTGACCCACAATGAGCAGTTCTTC. Encoded protein: CASSGPTSGSFLVTHNEQFF.

This clone was observed a handful of times. J is TRBJ1-3 and V is TRBV19; D remains unclear. Germline V gene data show CDR1 as LNHDA and CDR2 as SQIVND (reference sequence). This CDR3 comprises 14 residues. V was pared by 6 bases and J by 0 bases, with 9 bases between. DNA for the CDR3: TGTGCCAGTAGCGTACGGTTCTCTGGAAACACCATATATTTT. Residues: CASSVRFSGNTIYF.

V and J are TRBV24-1 and TRBJ1-4; no clear D. V lost 0 bases to trimming and J lost 10 bases, with 11 bases between them. CDR3 length: 14 amino acids. The V gene's germline CDR1 is KGHDR and CDR2 SFDVKD. The CDR3 here is CATSDLSARGKLFF. The CDR3, as DNA: TGTGCCACCAGTGATTTGTCGGCGCGGGGAAAACTGTTTTTT.

This chain's CDR3 is CASSPTVYQGTGELFF. In DNA, the CDR3 is TGCGCCAGCAGCCCCACAGTGTATCAGGGTACCGGGGAGCTGTTTTTT. The chain recombines TRBV4-3 with TRBJ2-2; D perhaps matches TRBD1 (5 bases). The CDR3 contains 16 residues. With 4 bases removed from V and 5 bases from J, the gap between germline ends came to 17 bases. Germline CDR1 is LGHNA and CDR2 is YSLEER.

This chain links TRBV30 with TRBJ2-5; tentatively, D is TRBD2 (5 bases). V was pared by 0 bases and J by 7 bases, with 15 bases between. Germline loops: CDR1 GTSNPN, CDR2 SVGIG (reference sequence). The CDR3 loop spans 14 amino acids. CDR3 DNA sequence: TGTGCCTGGAGTGTACTTAGCGTCGCAGGGACCCAGTACTTC. It codes for CAWSVLSVAGTQYF.

J is TRBJ1-2 and V is TRBV10-2; 10 positions match TRBD1. The CDR3 sequence is 15 residues long. Looked up from germline, CDR1 is WSHSY and CDR2 is SAAADI. V shed 8 bases and J 2 bases; nucleotides not matched to a gene: 8. The CDR3: CASGGDRGSNYGYTF. CDR3 nucleotides: TGCGCCAGCGGCGGGGACAGGGGTTCCAACTATGGCTACACCTTC.

This chain connects TRBV6-6 to TRBJ1-1; D unresolved. The ends were cut back, 2 bases at V and 8 bases at J, with 9 bases in the middle. The CDR3 is made up of 12 amino acids. Germline CDR1 is MNHNY and CDR2 is SVGAGI (reference sequence). CDR3 loop: CASSYDRNEAFF. Here the CDR3 DNA reads TGTGCCAGCAGTTACGACCGGAACGAAGCTTTCTTT.

The V and J genes are TRBV28 and TRBJ1-4; TRBD1 matches at 9 bases. The CDR3 extends over 14 amino acids. The germline V gene has CDR1 MDHEN and CDR2 SYDVKM. The trim removed 7 bases at V and 7 bases at J, leaving 7 bases unmatched. Written as DNA, the CDR3 is TGTGCCAGCACCTCCCGGGACAGGGTTGAAAAACTGTTTTTT. It encodes CASTSRDRVEKLFF.

The chain carries TRBV5-1 and TRBJ1-1, with D perhaps matching TRBD1 (6 bases). V lost 0 bases to trimming and J lost 0 bases, with 12 bases between them. Germline V gives CDR1 SGHRS, CDR2 YFSETQ. The CDR3 sequence is 16 residues long. CDR3 in amino acids: CASSLAGRGMNTEAFF. The CDR3 coding sequence is TGCGCCAGCAGCTTGGCCGGTAGGGGGATGAACACTGAAGCTTTCTTT.

The V call is TRBV19, the J call TRBJ1-5; D is unclear. The CDR3 runs to 16 residues. Germline-derived CDR1 and CDR2 are LNHDA and SQIVND (reference sequence). Trimming removed 0 bases from V and 2 bases from J, with 11 bases in between. CDR3 region: CASSIDPGSGNQPQHF. DNA of the CDR3: TGTGCCAGTAGTATAGATCCCGGGTCTGGCAATCAGCCCCAGCATTTT.

The V call is TRBV28, the J call TRBJ2-5; D may be TRBD2 (5 bases). V dropped 3 bases and J dropped 2 bases, with 13 bases sitting between them. In germline, CDR1 is MDHEN, CDR2 SYDVKM. The CDR3 has 15 amino acids. The DNA of the CDR3 is TGTGCCAGCAGTTTTTCTCGTCGGGATCAAGAGACCCAGTACTTC. It translates to CASSFSRRDQETQYF.

The chain joins TRBV10-3 to TRBJ1-2, with D possibly TRBD1 on 5 matching bases. V lost 11 bases and J 2 bases, leaving 15 bases between the germline ends. CDR3 length equals 13 residues. Germline V gene sequence: CDR1 ENHRY, CDR2 SYGVKD. The CDR3 spells CAVGRQQNYGYTF. The CDR3 DNA is TGTGCCGTGGGGCGACAGCAAAACTATGGCTACACCTTC.

J is TRBJ2-1 and V is TRBV5-1, with 13 bases fitting TRBD2. The V segment lost 3 bases and the J segment 6 bases; nucleotides outside the gene matches: 6. CDR1 is SGHRS and CDR2 is YFSETQ in the germline V gene. This CDR3 spans 16 amino acids. CDR3 sequence (DNA): TGCGCCAGCAGCTCAACGACTAGCGGGAGGTTCAATGAGCAGTTCTTC. It encodes CASSSTTSGRFNEQFF. The complete variable domain, with remaining parts taken from reference TRBV5-1 and TRBJ2-1, reads KAGVTQTPRYLIKTRGQQVTLSCSPISGHRSVSWYQQTPGQGLQFLFEYFSETQRNKGNFPGRFSGRQFSNSRSEMNVSTLELGDSALYLCASSSTTSGRFNEQFFGPGTRLTVL.

With respect to this clone: The sample carries other DNA sequences with the same CDR3. The chain uses TRBV11-2 and TRBJ1-2; D is unresolved. The CDR3 consists of 12 residues. The germline V and J ends were trimmed by 5 bases and 4 bases, with 8 bases remaining between them. CDR1 SGHAT and CDR2 FQNNGV come from the germline V gene. In nucleotides, the CDR3 is TGTGCCAGCAGCCTGGGCGGCTATGGCTACACCTTC. This sequence encodes CASSLGGYGYTF.

The table lists this clone with a few counts. The gene calls are TRBV19 and TRBJ1-2, with TRBD1 matching 7 bases. The CDR3 sequence is 14 residues long. From germline, CDR1 is LNHDA and CDR2 SQIVND (reference sequence). Trimming took 7 bases from V and 3 from J; bases not matched to a gene: 8. The CDR3 nucleotides read TGTGCCAGTAATTCAGGGGGATTGGACTATGGCTACACCTTC. It is translated as CASNSGGLDYGYTF.

The chain carries TRBV19 and TRBJ2-7; D might be TRBD2 (6 bases). This CDR3 is 16 amino acids long. Germline V gives CDR1 LNHDA, CDR2 SQIVND (reference sequence). Trimming pared 1 base from V and 1 base from J, leaving 14 bases between. The CDR3 bases are TGTGCCAGTAGTATAGGGGGAGCTAGCGCGTCCTACGAGCAGTACTTC. Its protein product is CASSIGGASASYEQYF. Using reference TRBV19 and TRBJ2-7 for the parts outside the CDR3, the full variable domain is DGGITQSPKYLFRKEGQNVTLSCEQNLNHDAMYWYRQDPGQGLRLIYYSQIVNDFQKGDIAEGYSVSREKKESFPLTVTSAQKNPTAFYLCASSIGGASASYEQYFGPGTRLTVT.

V usage is TRBV5-8 and J usage is TRBJ2-3; 8 bases agree with TRBD1. Per germline, CDR1 SGHTS and CDR2 YDEGEE. With 4 bases clipped from V and 5 bases from J, the junction kept 9 bases outside the gene matches. The CDR3 is made up of 15 amino acids. CDR3 in amino acids: CASSPVGQGKDTQYF. CDR3 bases: TGTGCCAGCAGCCCCGTTGGACAGGGTAAAGATACGCAGTATTTT.

The chain recombines TRBV9 with TRBJ2-2, with D perhaps given as TRBD1 or TRBD2 (5 bases each). CDR3 length: 15 amino acids. Between the trimmed V and J ends, which lost 4 bases and 5 bases, there was a span of 15 bases. In germline, CDR1 is SGDLS, CDR2 YYNGEE. CDR3 DNA: TGTGCCAGCAGCCCGGGACGGTGGGGGACCGGGGAGCTGTTTTTT. Its protein product is CASSPGRWGTGELFF.

In DNA, the CDR3 is TGTGCCAGCAGCCAGGGGGCTGGTGAGCAGTACTTC. Its translation: CASSQGAGEQYF. The V and J genes are TRBV16 and TRBJ2-7, with D tentatively TRBD1 (6 bases). Trimming left V 3 bases short and J 7 bases short, with 10 bases between. The CDR3 loop spans 12 amino acids. Looked up from germline, CDR1 is KGHSY and CDR2 is FQNENV.